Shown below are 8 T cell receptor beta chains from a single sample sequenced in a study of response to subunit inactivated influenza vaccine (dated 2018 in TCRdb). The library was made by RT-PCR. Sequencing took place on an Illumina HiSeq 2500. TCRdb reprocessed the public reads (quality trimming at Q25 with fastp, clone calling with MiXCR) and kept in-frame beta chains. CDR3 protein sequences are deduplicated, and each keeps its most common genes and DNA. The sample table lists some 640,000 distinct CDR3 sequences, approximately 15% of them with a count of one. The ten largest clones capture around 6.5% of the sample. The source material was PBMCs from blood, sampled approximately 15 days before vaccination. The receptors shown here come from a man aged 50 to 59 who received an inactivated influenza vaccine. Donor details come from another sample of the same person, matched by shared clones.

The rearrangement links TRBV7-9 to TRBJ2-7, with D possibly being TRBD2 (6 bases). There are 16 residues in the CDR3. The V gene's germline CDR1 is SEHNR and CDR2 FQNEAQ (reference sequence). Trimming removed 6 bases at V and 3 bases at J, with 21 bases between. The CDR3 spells CASRSLKAGGVYEQYF. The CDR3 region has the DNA TGTGCCAGCAGGTCCCTGAAGGCCGGCGGGGTCTACGAGCAGTACTTC.

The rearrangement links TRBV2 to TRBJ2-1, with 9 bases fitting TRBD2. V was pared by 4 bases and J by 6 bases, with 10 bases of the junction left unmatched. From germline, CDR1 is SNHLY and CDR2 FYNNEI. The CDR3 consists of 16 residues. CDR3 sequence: CASSVSGGYSFNEQFF. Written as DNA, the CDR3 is TGTGCCAGCAGTGTTAGCGGGGGCTACTCTTTCAATGAGCAGTTCTTC.

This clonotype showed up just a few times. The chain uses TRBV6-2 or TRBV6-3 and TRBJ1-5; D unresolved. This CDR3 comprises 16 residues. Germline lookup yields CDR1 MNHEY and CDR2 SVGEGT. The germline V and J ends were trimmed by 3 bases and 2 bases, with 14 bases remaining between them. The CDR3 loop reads CASSYRTGRGNQPQHF. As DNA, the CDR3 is TGTGCCAGCAGTTATAGAACGGGTAGGGGCAATCAGCCCCAGCATTTT.

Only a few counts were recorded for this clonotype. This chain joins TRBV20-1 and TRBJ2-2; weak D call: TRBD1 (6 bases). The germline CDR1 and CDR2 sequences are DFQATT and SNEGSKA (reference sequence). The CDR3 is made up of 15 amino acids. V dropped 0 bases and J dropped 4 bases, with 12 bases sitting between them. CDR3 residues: CSARDGGQSTGELFF. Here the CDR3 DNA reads TGCAGTGCTAGAGATGGTGGACAGTCCACCGGGGAGCTGTTTTTT.

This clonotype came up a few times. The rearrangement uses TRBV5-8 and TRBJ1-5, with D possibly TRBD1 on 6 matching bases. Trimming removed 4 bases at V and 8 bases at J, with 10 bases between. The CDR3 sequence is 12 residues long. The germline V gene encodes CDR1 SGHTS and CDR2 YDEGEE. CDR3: CASSTQGKPQHF. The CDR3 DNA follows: TGTGCCAGCAGCACACAGGGAAAGCCCCAGCATTTT.

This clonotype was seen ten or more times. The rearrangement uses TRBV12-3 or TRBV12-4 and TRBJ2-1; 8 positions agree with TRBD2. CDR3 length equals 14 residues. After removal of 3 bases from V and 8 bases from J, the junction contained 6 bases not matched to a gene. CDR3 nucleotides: TGTGCCAGCAGTTTTGGCGGGGGGCGGGATGAGCAGTTCTTC. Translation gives CASSFGGGRDEQFF.

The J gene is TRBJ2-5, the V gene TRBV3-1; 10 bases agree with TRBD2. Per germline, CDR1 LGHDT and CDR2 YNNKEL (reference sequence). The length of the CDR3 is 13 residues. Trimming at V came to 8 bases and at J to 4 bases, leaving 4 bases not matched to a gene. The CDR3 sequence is CASGEREGETQYF. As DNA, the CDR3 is TGTGCCAGCGGGGAGCGGGAGGGAGAGACCCAGTACTTC.

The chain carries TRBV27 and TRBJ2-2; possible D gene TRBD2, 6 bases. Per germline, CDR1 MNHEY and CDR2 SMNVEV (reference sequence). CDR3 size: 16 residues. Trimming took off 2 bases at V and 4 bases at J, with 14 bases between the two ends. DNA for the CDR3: TGTGCCAGCAGTTTAGTGGGGGGACGGGGCACCGGGGAGCTGTTTTTT. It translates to CASSLVGGRGTGELFF.